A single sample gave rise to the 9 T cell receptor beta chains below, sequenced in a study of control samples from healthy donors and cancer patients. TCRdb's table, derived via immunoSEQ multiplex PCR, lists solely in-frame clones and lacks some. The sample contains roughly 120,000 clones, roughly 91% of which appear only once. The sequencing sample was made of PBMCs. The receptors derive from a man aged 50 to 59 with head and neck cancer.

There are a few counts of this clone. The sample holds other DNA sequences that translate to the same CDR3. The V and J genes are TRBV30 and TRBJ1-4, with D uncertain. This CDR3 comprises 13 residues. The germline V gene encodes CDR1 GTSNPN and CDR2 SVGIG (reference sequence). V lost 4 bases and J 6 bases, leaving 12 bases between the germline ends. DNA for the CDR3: TGTGCCTGGAACCAAAGGTTGGATGAAAAACTGTTTTTT. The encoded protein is CAWNQRLDEKLFF.

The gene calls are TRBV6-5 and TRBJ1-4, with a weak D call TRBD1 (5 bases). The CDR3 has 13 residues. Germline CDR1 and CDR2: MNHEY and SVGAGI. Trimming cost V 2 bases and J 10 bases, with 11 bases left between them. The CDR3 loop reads CASSYESGAKLFF. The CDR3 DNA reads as TGTGCCAGCAGTTACGAGAGTGGGGCAAAACTGTTTTTT.

The CDR3 protein is CASSLRDRGNTEAFF. CDR3 in DNA: TGTGCCAGCAGCCTTAGGGACAGGGGGAACACTGAAGCTTTCTTT. The chain is built from TRBV7-9 and TRBJ1-1; 10 bases align to TRBD1. The ends lost 5 bases at V and 1 base at J; junction bases unmatched: 4. The CDR3 has 15 residues. Germline V gene sequence: CDR1 SEHNR, CDR2 FQNEAQ (reference sequence). Filled out from reference TRBV7-9 and TRBJ1-1, the complete variable domain reads DTGVSQNPRHKITKRGQNVTFRCDPISEHNRLYWYRQTLGQGPEFLTYFQNEAQLEKSRLLSDRFSAERPKGSFSTLEIQRTEQGDSAMYLCASSLRDRGNTEAFFGQGTRLTVV.

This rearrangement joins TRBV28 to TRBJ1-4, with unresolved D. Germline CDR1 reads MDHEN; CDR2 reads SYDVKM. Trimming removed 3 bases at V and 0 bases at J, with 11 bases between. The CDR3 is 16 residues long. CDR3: CASSLRVYTTNEKLFF. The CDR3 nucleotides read TGTGCCAGCAGTTTGAGAGTTTATACAACTAATGAAAAACTGTTTTTT.

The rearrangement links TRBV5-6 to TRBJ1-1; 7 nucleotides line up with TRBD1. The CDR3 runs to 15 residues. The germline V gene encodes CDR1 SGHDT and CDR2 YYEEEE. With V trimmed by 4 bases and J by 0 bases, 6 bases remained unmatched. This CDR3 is CASSRWTGLNTEAFF. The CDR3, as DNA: TGTGCCAGCAGCCGATGGACAGGTCTGAACACTGAAGCTTTCTTT.

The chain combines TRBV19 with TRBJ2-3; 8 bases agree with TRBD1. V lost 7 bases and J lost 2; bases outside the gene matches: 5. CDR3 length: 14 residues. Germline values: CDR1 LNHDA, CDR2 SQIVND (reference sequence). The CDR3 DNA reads TGTGCCAGTAAATCGCAGGGGGCCACAGATACGCAGTATTTT. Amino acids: CASKSQGATDTQYF. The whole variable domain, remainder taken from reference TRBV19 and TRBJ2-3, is DGGITQSPKYLFRKEGQNVTLSCEQNLNHDAMYWYRQDPGQGLRLIYYSQIVNDFQKGDIAEGYSVSREKKESFPLTVTSAQKNPTAFYLCASKSQGATDTQYFGPGTRLTVL.

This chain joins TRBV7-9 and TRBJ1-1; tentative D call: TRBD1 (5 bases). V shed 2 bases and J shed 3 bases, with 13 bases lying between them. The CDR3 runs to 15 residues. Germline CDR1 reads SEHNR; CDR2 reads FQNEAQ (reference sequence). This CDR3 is CASSLLGVGDTEAFF. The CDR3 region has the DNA TGTGCCAGCAGCTTATTGGGGGTTGGGGACACTGAAGCTTTCTTT.

CDR3 sequence: CASSTLGGKSYEQYF. In DNA form, the CDR3 reads TGTGCCAGTAGTACGCTCGGGGGTAAGTCATACGAGCAGTACTTC. The chain links TRBV19 to TRBJ2-7; D might be TRBD2 (6 bases). Germline V gene sequence: CDR1 LNHDA, CDR2 SQIVND (reference sequence). The CDR3 is made up of 15 amino acids. Trimming shortened V by 4 bases and J by 4 bases, and 17 bases separated the two germline ends.

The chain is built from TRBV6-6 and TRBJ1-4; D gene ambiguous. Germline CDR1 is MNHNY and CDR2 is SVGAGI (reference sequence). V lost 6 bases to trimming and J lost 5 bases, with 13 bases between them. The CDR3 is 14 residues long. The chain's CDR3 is CASSTGRGNEKLFF. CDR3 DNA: TGTGCCAGCAGCACGGGGAGAGGCAATGAAAAACTGTTTTTT.